This record looks at one T cell receptor beta chain sequence and its context. Its specificity is unknown. These data come from a study of graft-versus-host responses after intestinal transplantation. Study-level background: All recipients were given anti-thymocyte globulin induction, and tacrolimus and steroids were then administered for approximately 3 years.

Sequenced by immunoSEQ multiplex PCR; TCRdb stores in-frame clones only, minus some. The data hold 130,000 to 150,000 clones, with about 93% observed a single time. Trimming at V came to 5 bases and at J to 5 bases, leaving 22 bases not matched to a gene. Germline V gene data show CDR1 as SGHVS and CDR2 as FQNEAQ. The CDR3 length is 20 residues. The TCR comes from a human donor who received an intestinal transplant. This specimen consisted of unstimulated CD4+ T cells sorted from spleen or lymph node cells, obtained before intestinal transplant. The chain combines TRBV7-8 with TRBJ2-7, with 12 bases matching TRBD2. Here the CDR3 reads CASSAWVRSSGRVIENEQYF. In nucleotides, the CDR3 is TGTGCCAGCAGCGCCTGGGTTAGGTCTAGCGGGAGGGTAATAGAGAACGAGCAGTACTTC.